This T cell receptor (beta chain) was recorded in a study of beta chain features in type 1 diabetes. Study results and caveats: Moderate yet significant TCRB CDR3 shortening was seen in Type 1 diabetes patients in all four CD4+ subsets.

This clone was counted between two and nine times. What it recognizes is unknown. Expressed TCRB transcripts were sequenced, since all the RNA that had been isolated was reverse transcribed. Assay used: immunoSEQ multiplex PCR; TCRdb lists only in-frame clones, some missing. Here the sample spans 200,000 to 250,000 clones, roughly 14% being singletons. CDR1 SEHNR and CDR2 FQNEAQ come from the germline V gene (reference sequence). The CDR3 length is 14 residues. V was clipped by 3 bases and J by 10 bases, with 13 bases between them. The V gene is TRBV7-9, the J gene TRBJ1-6, with D maybe TRBD1 (6 bases). Input material: naive CD4+ T cells from blood. This clonotype was sampled from a man between 25 and 39 years old with type 1 diabetes. The CDR3 DNA is TGTGCCAGCAGCTTCATAGGGGGACAATCACCCCTCCACTTT. It codes for CASSFIGGQSPLHF. The whole variable domain, remainder taken from reference TRBV7-9 and TRBJ1-6, is DTGVSQNPRHKITKRGQNVTFRCDPISEHNRLYWYRQTLGQGPEFLTYFQNEAQLEKSRLLSDRFSAERPKGSFSTLEIQRTEQGDSAMYLCASSFIGGQSPLHFGNGTRLTVT.